A single sample gave rise to the 13 T cell receptor beta chains below, sequenced in a study of spatial heterogeneity in lung cancer. Time point described: sample taken at primary tumor resection. TCRdb fed the 5' RACE reads into MiXCR, producing one record per CDR3 protein. The top ten hold 16% of the sample, which has some 1,000 distinct CDR3 sequences, 40% to 45% seen once. Their antigens are not known. Notes on the study in general: Counts of expanded alpha and beta TCRs within tumors tracked the tumor nonsynonymous mutation count.

This sample comprised lung tumor tissue, obtained at surgery. The receptor source for this set is a female donor with early-stage non-small cell lung cancer.

The V and J genes are TRBV25-1 and TRBJ2-7; D is possibly TRBD1 (5 bases). V gave up 6 bases and J gave up 4 bases, with 10 bases separating them. CDR1 is MGHDK and CDR2 is SYGVNS in the germline V gene. The CDR3 is 12 residues long. For the CDR3, the DNA is TGTGCCAGCAGAAGGGGATTATACGAGCAGTACTTC. It is translated as CASRRGLYEQYF.

The J gene is TRBJ1-2, the V gene TRBV3-1, with D hard to call. The germline CDR1 and CDR2 sequences are LGHDT and YNNKEL (reference sequence). The CDR3 covers 13 residues. V was trimmed by 3 bases and J by 2 bases, leaving 7 bases between them. The CDR3 sequence is CASSQAVNYGYTF. The CDR3 bases are TGTGCCAGCAGCCAGGCAGTGAACTATGGCTACACCTTC. The full variable domain, rest sourced from reference TRBV3-1 and TRBJ1-2, is DTAVSQTPKYLVTQMGNDKSIKCEQNLGHDTMYWYKQDSKKFLKIMFSYNNKELIINETVPNRFSPKSPDKAHLNLHINSLELGDSAVYFCASSQAVNYGYTFGSGTRLTVV.

By sample share, this clonotype is large (0.1 to 1%). V gene TRBV23-1 combines with J gene TRBJ2-1; D is possibly TRBD2 (6 bases). TRBV23-1 is designated an ORF whose function remains uncertain. The CDR3 is made up of 14 amino acids. CDR3 sequence reads: CPCILSGDYNEQFF. The CDR3 DNA reads TGCCCCTGCATCCTTAGCGGCGACTACAATGAGCAGTTCTTC.

By frequency in the sample, this clonotype is medium-sized (0.01 to 0.1%). Here the CDR3 DNA reads TGTGCCAGCAGTTTCGCCGGGACAGGTGGGGGAGAGACCCAGTACTTC. Residues: CASSFAGTGGGETQYF. The chain employs TRBV6-2 or TRBV6-3 and TRBJ2-5; 8 bases match TRBD1. This CDR3 has 16 residues. Germline trimming cut 4 bases from V and 4 bases from J; bases unmatched to any gene: 11. The germline V gene encodes CDR1 MNHEY and CDR2 SVGEGT.

The chain is built from TRBV6-2 or TRBV6-3 and TRBJ1-1; maybe TRBD1 (5 bases). The germline V gene has CDR1 MNHEY and CDR2 SVGEGT. Deletions cut 5 bases from V and 6 bases from J, with 19 bases between. This CDR3 is 15 amino acids long. CDR3 region: CASSPSMNRDPEAFF. Written as DNA, the CDR3 is TGTGCCAGCAGTCCATCAATGAACCGGGACCCTGAAGCTTTCTTT.

This clonotype is large. The chain has TRBV6-1 and TRBJ2-3, with 8 bases aligning to TRBD2. After removal of 5 bases from V and 2 bases from J, the junction contained 9 bases not matched to a gene. Germline V CDR1 and CDR2: MNHNS, SASEGT. This CDR3 comprises 16 residues. The CDR3 region is CASSYGGAGVTDTQYF. CDR3 nucleotide sequence: TGTGCCAGCAGTTATGGGGGAGCGGGGGTCACAGATACGCAGTATTTT.

In this sample, this clonotype is large. The rearrangement uses TRBV3-1 and TRBJ2-7, with D maybe TRBD1 (6 bases). This CDR3 has 13 residues. The V end was cut by 4 bases, the J end by 7 bases, with 14 bases between. Germline values: CDR1 LGHDT, CDR2 YNNKEL (reference sequence). The CDR3 nucleotides are TGTGCCAGCAGCCCCTTCAGGGGTTTAGAGCAGTACTTC. It is translated as CASSPFRGLEQYF.

By share, this clonotype ranks as large. The chain carries TRBV9 and TRBJ2-6, with no clear D. The CDR3 length is 13 residues. Germline assignment: CDR1 SGDLS and CDR2 YYNGEE. V lost 0 bases and J 2 bases, leaving 0 bases between the germline ends. The CDR3 DNA reads TGTGCCAGCAGCGTAGCTGGGGCCAACGTCCTGACTTTC. It yields the protein CASSVAGANVLTF.

By proportion, this clonotype is hyperexpanded. The chain carries TRBV7-2 and TRBJ1-1; D remains ambiguous. Germline V gene data show CDR1 as SGHTA and CDR2 as FQGNSA. The V gene lost 3 bases and the J gene lost 3 bases, with 2 bases spanning the gap. The CDR3 has 11 amino acids. The CDR3 sequence is CASSLDTEAFF. The CDR3 DNA reads TGTGCCAGCAGCTTGGACACTGAAGCTTTCTTT.

The chain couples TRBV5-1 to TRBJ2-7; no definite D call. Germline values: CDR1 SGHRS, CDR2 YFSETQ. This CDR3 has 12 amino acids. Trimming stripped 5 bases from V and 6 bases from J, with 12 bases between. In nucleotides, the CDR3 is TGCGCCAGCAGGAACAGTGTCGGCGAGCAGTACGTC. Amino acids: CASRNSVGEQYV.

V usage is TRBV11-2 and J usage is TRBJ2-3; possibly TRBD2 for D (7 bases). The CDR3 totals 14 residues. V was clipped by 5 bases and J by 2 bases, with 11 bases between them. The germline V gene has CDR1 SGHAT and CDR2 FQNNGV. The DNA of the CDR3 is TGTGCCAGCAGCAGGGGGGGTTACACAGATACGCAGTATTTT. It is translated as CASSRGGYTDTQYF.

The rearrangement uses TRBV18 and TRBJ2-7; 10 positions match TRBD1. CDR3 size: 15 residues. Germline CDR1 is KGHSH and CDR2 is LQKENI. Trimming removed 5 bases from V and 1 base from J; junction bases left unmatched: 5. The CDR3 sequence: CASSSRDRGSYEQYF. DNA of the CDR3: TGTGCCAGCTCATCCCGGGACAGGGGTTCCTACGAGCAGTACTTC.

The chain recombines TRBV7-3 with TRBJ1-1; no firm D call. This CDR3 region has 13 residues. Trimming removed 5 bases at V and 1 base at J, with 8 bases between. From germline, CDR1 is SGHTA and CDR2 FQGTGA. CDR3 residues: CASSEQANTEAFF. The CDR3 region has the DNA TGTGCCAGCAGCGAGCAAGCGAACACTGAAGCTTTCTTT.